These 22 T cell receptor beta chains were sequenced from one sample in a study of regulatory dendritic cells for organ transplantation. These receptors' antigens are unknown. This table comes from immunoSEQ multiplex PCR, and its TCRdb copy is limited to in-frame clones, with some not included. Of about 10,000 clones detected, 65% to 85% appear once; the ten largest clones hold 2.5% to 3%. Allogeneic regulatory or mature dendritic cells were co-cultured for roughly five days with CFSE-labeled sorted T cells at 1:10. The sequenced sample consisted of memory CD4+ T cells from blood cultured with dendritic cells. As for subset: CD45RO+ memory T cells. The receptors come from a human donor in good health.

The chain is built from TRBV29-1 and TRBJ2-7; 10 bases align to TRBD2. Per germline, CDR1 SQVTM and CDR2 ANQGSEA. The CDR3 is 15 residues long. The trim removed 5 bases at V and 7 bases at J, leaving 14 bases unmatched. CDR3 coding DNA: TGCAGCGTTCGGGGTACTAGCGGGGATCTCTATGAGCAGTACTTC. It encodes CSVRGTSGDLYEQYF.

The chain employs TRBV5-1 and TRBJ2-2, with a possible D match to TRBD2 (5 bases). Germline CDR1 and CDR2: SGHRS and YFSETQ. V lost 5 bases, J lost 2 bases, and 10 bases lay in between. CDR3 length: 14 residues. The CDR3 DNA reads TGCGCCAGCAGGGAGGCGGTCAACACCGGGGAGCTGTTTTTT. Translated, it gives CASREAVNTGELFF.

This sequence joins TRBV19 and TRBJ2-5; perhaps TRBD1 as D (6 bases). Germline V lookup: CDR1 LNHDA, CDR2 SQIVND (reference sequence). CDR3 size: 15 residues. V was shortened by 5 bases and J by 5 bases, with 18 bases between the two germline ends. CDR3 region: CASSLDSGHGETQYF. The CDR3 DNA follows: TGTGCCAGTAGTCTGGACAGTGGCCATGGGGAGACCCAGTACTTC.

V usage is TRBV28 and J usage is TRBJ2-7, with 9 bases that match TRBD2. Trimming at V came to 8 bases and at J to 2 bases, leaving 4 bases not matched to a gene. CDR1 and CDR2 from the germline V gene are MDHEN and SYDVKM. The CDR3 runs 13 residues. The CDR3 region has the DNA TGTGCCAGCCAGACTAGCGGAACCTACGAGCAGTACTTC. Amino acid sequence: CASQTSGTYEQYF.

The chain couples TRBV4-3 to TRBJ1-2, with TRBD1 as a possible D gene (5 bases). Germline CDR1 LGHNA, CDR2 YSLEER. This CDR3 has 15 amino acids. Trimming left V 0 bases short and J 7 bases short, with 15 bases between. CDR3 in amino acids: CASSQEGASGVGYTF. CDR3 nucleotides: TGCGCCAGCAGCCAAGAGGGAGCATCGGGGGTTGGCTACACCTTC.

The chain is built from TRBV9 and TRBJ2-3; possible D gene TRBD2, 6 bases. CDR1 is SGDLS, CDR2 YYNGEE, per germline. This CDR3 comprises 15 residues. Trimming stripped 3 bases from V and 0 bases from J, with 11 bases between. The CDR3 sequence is CASSAGGISTDTQYF. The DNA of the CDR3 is TGTGCCAGCAGCGCCGGGGGTATCAGCACAGATACGCAGTATTTT.

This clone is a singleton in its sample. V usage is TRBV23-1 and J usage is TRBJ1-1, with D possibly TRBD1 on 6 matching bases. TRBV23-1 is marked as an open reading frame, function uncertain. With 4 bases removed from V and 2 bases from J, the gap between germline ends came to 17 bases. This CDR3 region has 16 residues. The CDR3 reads CASSLQTGGGNTEAFF. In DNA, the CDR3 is TGCGCCAGCAGTCTTCAGACAGGAGGGGGTAACACTGAAGCTTTCTTT.

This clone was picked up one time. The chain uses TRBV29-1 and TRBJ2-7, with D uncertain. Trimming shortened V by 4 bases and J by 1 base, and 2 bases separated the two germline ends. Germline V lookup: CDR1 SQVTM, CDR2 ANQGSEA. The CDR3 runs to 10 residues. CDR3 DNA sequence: TGCAGCGTTGGATCCTACGAGCAGTACTTC. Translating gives CSVGSYEQYF.

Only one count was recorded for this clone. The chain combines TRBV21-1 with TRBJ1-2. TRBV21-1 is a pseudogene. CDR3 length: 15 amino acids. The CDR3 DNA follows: TGTGCCAGCAGCAAAGAAGCGGCGGAGTTGAGCGGCTACACCTTC. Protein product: CASSKEAAELSGYTF.

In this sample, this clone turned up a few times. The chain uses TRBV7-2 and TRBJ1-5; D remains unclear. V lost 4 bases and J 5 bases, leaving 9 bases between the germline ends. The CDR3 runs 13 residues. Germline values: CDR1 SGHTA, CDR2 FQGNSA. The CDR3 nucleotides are TGTGCCAGCAGCTCCCAGAAGGATCAGCCCCAGCATTTT. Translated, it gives CASSSQKDQPQHF.

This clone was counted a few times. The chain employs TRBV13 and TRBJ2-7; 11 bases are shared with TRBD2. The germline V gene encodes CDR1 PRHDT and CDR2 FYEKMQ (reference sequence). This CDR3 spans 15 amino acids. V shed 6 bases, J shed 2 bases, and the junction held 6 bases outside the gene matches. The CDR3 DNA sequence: TGTGCCAGCAGTTTGACTAGCGGGACTCCCTACGAGCAGTACTTC. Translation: CASSLTSGTPYEQYF. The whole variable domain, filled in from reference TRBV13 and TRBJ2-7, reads AAGVIQSPRHLIKEKRETATLKCYPIPRHDTVYWYQQGPGQDPQFLISFYEKMQSDKGSIPDRFSAQQFSDYHSELNMSSLELGDSALYFCASSLTSGTPYEQYFGPGTRLTVT.

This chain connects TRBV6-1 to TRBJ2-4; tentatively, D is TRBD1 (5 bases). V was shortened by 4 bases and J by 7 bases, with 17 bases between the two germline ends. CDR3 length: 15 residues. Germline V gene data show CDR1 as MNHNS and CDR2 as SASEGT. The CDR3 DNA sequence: TGTGCCAGCAGTGGAATGGTAGGGGCCGGGAACATTCAGTACTTC. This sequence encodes CASSGMVGAGNIQYF.

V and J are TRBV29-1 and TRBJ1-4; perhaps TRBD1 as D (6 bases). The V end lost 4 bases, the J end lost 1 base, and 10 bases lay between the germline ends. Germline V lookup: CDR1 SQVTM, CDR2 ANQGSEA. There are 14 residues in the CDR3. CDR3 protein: CSVGLGGTNEKLFF. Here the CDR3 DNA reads TGCAGCGTTGGCCTAGGGGGAACTAATGAAAAACTGTTTTTT.

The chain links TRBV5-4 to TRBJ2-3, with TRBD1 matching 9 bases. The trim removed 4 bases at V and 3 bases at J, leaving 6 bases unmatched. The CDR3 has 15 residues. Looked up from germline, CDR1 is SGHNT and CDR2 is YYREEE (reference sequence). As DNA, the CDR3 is TGTGCCAGCAGCAAATTACAGGGGGCGACAGATACGCAGTATTTT. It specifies CASSKLQGATDTQYF. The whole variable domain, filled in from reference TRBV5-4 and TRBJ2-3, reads ETGVTQSPTHLIKTRGQQVTLRCSSQSGHNTVSWYQQALGQGPQFIFQYYREEENGRGNFPPRFSGLQFPNYSSELNVNALELDDSALYLCASSKLQGATDTQYFGPGTRLTVL.

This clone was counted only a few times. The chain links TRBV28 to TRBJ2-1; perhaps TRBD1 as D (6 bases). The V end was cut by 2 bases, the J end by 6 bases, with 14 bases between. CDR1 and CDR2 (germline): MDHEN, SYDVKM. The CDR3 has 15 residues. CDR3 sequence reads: CASSLLQTGANEQFF. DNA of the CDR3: TGTGCCAGCAGTTTACTTCAGACAGGAGCCAATGAGCAGTTCTTC.

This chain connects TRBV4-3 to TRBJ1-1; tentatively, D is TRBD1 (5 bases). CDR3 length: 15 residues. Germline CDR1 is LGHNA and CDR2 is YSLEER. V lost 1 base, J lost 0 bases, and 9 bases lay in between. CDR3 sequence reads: CASSQGGGLNTEAFF. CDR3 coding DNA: TGCGCCAGCAGCCAAGGGGGGGGGTTGAACACTGAAGCTTTCTTT.

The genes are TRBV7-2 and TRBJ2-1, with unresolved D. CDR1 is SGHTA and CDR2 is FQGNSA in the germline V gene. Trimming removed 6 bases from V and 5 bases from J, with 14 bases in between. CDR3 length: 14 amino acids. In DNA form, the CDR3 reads TGTGCCAGCAGTTACCACGGGTTAAACAATGAGCAGTTCTTC. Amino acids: CASSYHGLNNEQFF.

CDR3: CASSSNRFNEKLFF. DNA of the CDR3: TGTGCCAGCAGCTCAAACAGGTTTAATGAAAAACTGTTTTTT. J is TRBJ1-4 and V is TRBV7-2, with D possibly being TRBD1 (5 bases). CDR1 SGHTA and CDR2 FQGNSA come from the germline V gene. The CDR3 totals 14 residues. V gave up 4 bases and J gave up 4 bases, with 10 bases separating them.

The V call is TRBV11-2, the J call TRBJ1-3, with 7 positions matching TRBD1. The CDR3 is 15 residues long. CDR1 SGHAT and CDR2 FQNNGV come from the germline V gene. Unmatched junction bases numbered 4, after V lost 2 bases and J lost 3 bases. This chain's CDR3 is CASSLKGADGNTIYF. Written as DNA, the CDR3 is TGTGCCAGCAGCTTAAAGGGGGCGGATGGAAACACCATATATTTT.

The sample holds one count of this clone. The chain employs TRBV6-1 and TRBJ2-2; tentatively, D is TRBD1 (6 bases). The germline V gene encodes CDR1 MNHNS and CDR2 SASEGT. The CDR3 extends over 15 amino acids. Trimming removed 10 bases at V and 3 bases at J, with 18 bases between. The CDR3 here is CATSVGGPHTGELFF. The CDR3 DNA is TGTGCCACCTCCGTTGGGGGCCCGCACACCGGGGAGCTGTTTTTT.

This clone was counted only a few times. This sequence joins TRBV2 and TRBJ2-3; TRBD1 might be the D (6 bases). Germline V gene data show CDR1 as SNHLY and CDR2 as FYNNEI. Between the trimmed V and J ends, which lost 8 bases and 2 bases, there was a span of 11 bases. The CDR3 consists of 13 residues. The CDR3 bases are TGTGCCAGCGGGACATTCAACACAGATACGCAGTATTTT. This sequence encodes CASGTFNTDTQYF.

CDR3 amino acids: CASTDQGDSGNTIYF. DNA of the CDR3: TGTGCCAGCACGGATCAGGGCGACTCTGGAAACACCATATATTTT. V and J are TRBV18 and TRBJ1-3; D perhaps matches TRBD1 (5 bases). The V end was cut by 8 bases, the J end by 0 bases, with 14 bases between. The CDR3 is 15 amino acids. CDR1 and CDR2 (germline): KGHSH, LQKENI. Together with reference TRBV18 and TRBJ1-3, the CDR3 gives the full variable domain: NAGVMQNPRHLVRRRGQEARLRCSPMKGHSHVYWYRQLPEEGLKFMVYLQKENIIDESGMPKERFSAEFPKEGPSILRIQQVVRGDSAAYFCASTDQGDSGNTIYFGEGSWLTVV.